The sequence of this T cell receptor (beta chain) was determined in a study of cytomegalovirus exposure and HLA in healthy donors. V gave up 10 bases and J gave up 1 base; unmatched junction bases: 3. CDR1 and CDR2 from the germline V gene are MNHNY and SVGAGI (reference sequence). The CDR3 has 13 amino acids. Remarks on this clone: Its antigen is still unknown.

Study outcomes and limitations: The tendency of first-cohort TCR clusters to co-occur in the roughly 120 validation repertoires was identified by a subsequent analysis. Rare TCR sequences dominated, though some public TCRs recurred in many donors.

Here immunoSEQ multiplex PCR was the method, and the copy in TCRdb shows in-frame clones only, minus some. The data contain some 150,000 clones, 70% to 90% of them singletons. This TCR was recovered from a woman aged 18-29 years in good health and CMV-seropositive. The rearrangement uses TRBV6-6 and TRBJ1-3; the match to TRBD1 covers 8 bases. The source material was PBMCs. In DNA, the CDR3 is TGTGCCACCGGACAGGGTTCTGGAAACACCATATATTTT. It specifies CATGQGSGNTIYF.